The next 10 T cell receptor beta chains were all read from a single sample in a study of blood T cell repertoires in COVID-19. This table comes from immunoSEQ multiplex PCR, and its TCRdb copy is limited to in-frame clones, with some not included. The top ten clones hold 6% to 6.5% of a sample with roughly 290,000 clones, roughly nine tenths of them seen once. Input material: PBMCs or T cells enriched from blood (not recorded which). The receptors stem from a woman between 40 and 55 years old who had recovered from COVID-19.

Regarding this clone: A read error may produce the germline difference seen at one junction end. The chain employs TRBV7-7 and TRBJ2-5; 9 nucleotides line up with TRBD1. The CDR3 covers 18 residues. Germline lookup yields CDR1 SSHAT and CDR2 FNYEAQ (reference sequence). CDR3 sequence: CASSHPDPGTGLGETQYF. CDR3 nucleotide sequence: TGTGCTAGCAGCCACCCGGACCCCGGGACAGGGTTGGGCGAGACCCAGTACTTC.

This clone was seen only once. V usage is TRBV19 and J usage is TRBJ2-3, with 11 bases that match TRBD2. CDR1 is LNHDA, CDR2 SQIVND, per germline (reference sequence). After removal of 2 bases from V and 5 bases from J, the junction contained 6 bases not matched to a gene. The CDR3 runs to 16 residues. CDR3 in amino acids: CASSIKLAGAEDTQYF. Here the CDR3 DNA reads TGTGCCAGTAGTATAAAACTAGCGGGAGCTGAAGATACGCAGTATTTT.

The chain combines TRBV28 with TRBJ1-1, with a tentative D call TRBD1 (5 bases). Trimming took off 3 bases at V and 1 base at J, with 6 bases between the two ends. There are 13 residues in the CDR3. Germline V gene data show CDR1 as MDHEN and CDR2 as SYDVKM. In DNA, the CDR3 is TGTGCCAGCAGTTTGGGGCAGAACACTGAAGCTTTCTTT. Amino acids: CASSLGQNTEAFF. Filled out from reference TRBV28 and TRBJ1-1, the complete variable domain reads DVKVTQSSRYLVKRTGEKVFLECVQDMDHENMFWYRQDPGLGLRLIYFSYDVKMKEKGDIPEGYSVSREKKERFSLILESASTNQTSMYLCASSLGQNTEAFFGQGTRLTVV.

This sequence joins TRBV27 and TRBJ1-2; D may be TRBD1 (5 bases). The V gene's germline CDR1 is MNHEY and CDR2 SMNVEV (reference sequence). V was pared by 4 bases and J by 4 bases, with 16 bases between. There are 15 residues in the CDR3. In DNA, the CDR3 is TGTGCCAGCAGTTCGACAGAGACAACGGTCTATGGCTACACCTTC. Amino acid sequence: CASSSTETTVYGYTF.

This rearrangement joins TRBV7-2 to TRBJ2-3; 12 bases align to TRBD2. The germline CDR1 and CDR2 sequences are SGHTA and FQGNSA. Losses at the gene ends were 5 bases for V and 2 bases for J; bases not matched to a gene: 5. This CDR3 is built from 16 residues. As DNA, the CDR3 is TGTGCCAGCAGCCCCGGACTAGCGGGAAACACAGATACGCAGTATTTT. This codes for CASSPGLAGNTDTQYF.

The rearrangement links TRBV18 to TRBJ2-1; 7 bases match TRBD2. CDR3 length: 15 amino acids. The germline V gene encodes CDR1 KGHSH and CDR2 LQKENI. Trimming cost V 2 bases and J 5 bases; bases outside gene matches: 6. CDR3 in amino acids: CASSPGGSRDNEQFF. The CDR3 nucleotides are TGTGCCAGCTCACCAGGCGGGAGTCGGGACAATGAGCAGTTCTTC.

The rearrangement joins TRBV7-6 to TRBJ1-4; D call uncertain. V was cut by 1 base and J by 3 bases, with 6 bases left in between. This CDR3 comprises 14 residues. Germline V CDR1 and CDR2: SGHVS, FNYEAQ. CDR3 protein: CASSLGLPNEKLFF. CDR3 DNA sequence: TGTGCCAGCAGCTTAGGACTACCTAATGAAAAACTGTTTTTT.

The rearrangement joins TRBV11-2 to TRBJ2-1, with unresolved D. This CDR3 spans 13 amino acids. Germline V gene lookup returns CDR1 SGHAT and CDR2 FQNNGV. The V gene lost 5 bases and the J gene lost 4 bases, with 9 bases spanning the gap. CDR3 nucleotide sequence: TGTGCCAGCAGCCTCGGGTTTTACAATGAGCAGTTCTTC. It codes for CASSLGFYNEQFF.

The chain employs TRBV4-1 and TRBJ2-1; D possibly corresponds to TRBD2 (6 bases). The CDR3 sequence is 18 residues long. V gave up 0 bases and J gave up 1 base, with 16 bases separating them. Germline V gene sequence: CDR1 MGHRA, CDR2 YSYEKL. The CDR3 sequence: CASSQEYSGGGSYNEQFF. CDR3 nucleotides: TGCGCCAGCAGCCAAGAGTACAGTGGCGGAGGGTCCTACAATGAGCAGTTCTTC.

As for this clone: This specimen includes other DNA sequences encoding the same CDR3. V is TRBV11-3 and J is TRBJ2-2; D possibly corresponds to TRBD1 (5 bases). The V and J ends lost 2 bases and 4 bases respectively, with 8 bases between them. Germline V gives CDR1 SGHNT, CDR2 YENEEA. The CDR3 has 14 amino acids. DNA of the CDR3: TGTGCCAGCAGCTTATCAGGGTCCACCGGGGAGCTGTTTTTT. Its protein product is CASSLSGSTGELFF.